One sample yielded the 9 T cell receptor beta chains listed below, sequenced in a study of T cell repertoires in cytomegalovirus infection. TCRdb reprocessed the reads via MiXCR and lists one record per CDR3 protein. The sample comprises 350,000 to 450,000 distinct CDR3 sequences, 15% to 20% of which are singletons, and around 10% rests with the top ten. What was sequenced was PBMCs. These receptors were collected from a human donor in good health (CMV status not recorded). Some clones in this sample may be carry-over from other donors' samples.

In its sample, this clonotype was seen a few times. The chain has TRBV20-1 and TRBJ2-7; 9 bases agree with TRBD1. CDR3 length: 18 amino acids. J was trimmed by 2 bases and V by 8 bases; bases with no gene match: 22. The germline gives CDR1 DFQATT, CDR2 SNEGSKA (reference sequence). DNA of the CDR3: TGCAGTCCTATACAGGGGGCATGTTGGAGCCCCAAGCCCTACGAGCAGTACTTC. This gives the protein CSPIQGACWSPKPYEQYF.

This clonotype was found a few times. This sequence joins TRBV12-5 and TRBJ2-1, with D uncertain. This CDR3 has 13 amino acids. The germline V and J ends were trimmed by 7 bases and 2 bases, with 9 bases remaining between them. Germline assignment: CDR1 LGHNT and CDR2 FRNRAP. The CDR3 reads CASALGAYNEQFF. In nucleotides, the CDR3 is TGTGCTAGTGCCCTCGGAGCCTACAATGAGCAGTTCTTC.

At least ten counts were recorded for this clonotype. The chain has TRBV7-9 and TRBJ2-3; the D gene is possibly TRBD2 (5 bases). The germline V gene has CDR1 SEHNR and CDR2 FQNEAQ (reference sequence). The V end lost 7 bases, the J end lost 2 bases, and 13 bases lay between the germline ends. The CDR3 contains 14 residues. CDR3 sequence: CASNGLTPTDTQYF. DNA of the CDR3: TGTGCCAGCAACGGACTTACGCCCACAGATACGCAGTATTTT.

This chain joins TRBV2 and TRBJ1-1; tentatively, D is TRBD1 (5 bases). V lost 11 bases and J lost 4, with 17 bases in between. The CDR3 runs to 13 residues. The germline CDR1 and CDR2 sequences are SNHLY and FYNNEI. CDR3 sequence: CAGSQGPSTEAFF. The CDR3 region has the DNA TGTGCCGGGAGTCAGGGTCCTAGCACTGAAGCTTTCTTT.

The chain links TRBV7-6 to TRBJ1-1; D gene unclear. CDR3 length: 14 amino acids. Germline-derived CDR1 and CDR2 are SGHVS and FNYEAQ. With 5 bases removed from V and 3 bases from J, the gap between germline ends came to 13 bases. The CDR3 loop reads CASSLSTEDTEAFF. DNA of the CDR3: TGTGCCAGCAGCCTTAGTACCGAGGACACTGAAGCTTTCTTT.

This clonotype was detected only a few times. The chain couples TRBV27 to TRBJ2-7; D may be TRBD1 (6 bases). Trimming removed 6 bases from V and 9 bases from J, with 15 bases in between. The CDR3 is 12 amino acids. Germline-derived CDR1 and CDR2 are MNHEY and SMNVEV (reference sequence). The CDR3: CASSTQGLGQYF. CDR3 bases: TGTGCCAGCAGCACACAGGGTCTGGGGCAGTACTTC.

The CDR3 DNA reads as TGCAGCGCTCGGACAGAAGAGACCCAGTACTTC. As protein: CSARTEETQYF. The chain employs TRBV29-1 and TRBJ2-5; D is possibly TRBD1 (6 bases). The CDR3 contains 11 residues. The germline V and J ends were trimmed by 7 bases and 3 bases, with 9 bases remaining between them. Per the germline V gene, CDR1 is SQVTM and CDR2 is ANQGSEA.

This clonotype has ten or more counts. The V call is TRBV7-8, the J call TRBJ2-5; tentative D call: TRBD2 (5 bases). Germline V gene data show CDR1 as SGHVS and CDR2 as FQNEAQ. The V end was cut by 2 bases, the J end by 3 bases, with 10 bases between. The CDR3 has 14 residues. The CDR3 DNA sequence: TGTGCCAGCAGCTTACTAGCTTTTAAAGAGACCCAGTACTTC. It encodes CASSLLAFKETQYF. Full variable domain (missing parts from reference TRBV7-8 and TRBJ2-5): GAGVSQSPRYKVAKRGQDVALRCDPISGHVSLFWYQQALGQGPEFLTYFQNEAQLDKSGLPSDRFFAERPEGSVSTLKIQRTQQEDSAVYLCASSLLAFKETQYFGPGTRLLVL.

The DNA of the CDR3 is TGTGCCAGCAGACCCCGGGACTCTGGGGCCAACGTCCTGACTTTC. Amino acid sequence: CASRPRDSGANVLTF. J is TRBJ2-6 and V is TRBV27, with a weak D call TRBD2 (5 bases). Germline V gives CDR1 MNHEY, CDR2 SMNVEV (reference sequence). This CDR3 region has 15 residues. Trimming removed 6 bases from V and 0 bases from J, with 9 bases in between. Variable domain in full (rest from reference TRBV27 and TRBJ2-6): EAQVTQNPRYLITVTGKKLTVTCSQNMNHEYMSWYRQDPGLGLRQIYYSMNVEVTDKGDVPEGYKVSRKEKRNFPLILESPSPNQTSLYFCASRPRDSGANVLTFGAGSRLTVL.